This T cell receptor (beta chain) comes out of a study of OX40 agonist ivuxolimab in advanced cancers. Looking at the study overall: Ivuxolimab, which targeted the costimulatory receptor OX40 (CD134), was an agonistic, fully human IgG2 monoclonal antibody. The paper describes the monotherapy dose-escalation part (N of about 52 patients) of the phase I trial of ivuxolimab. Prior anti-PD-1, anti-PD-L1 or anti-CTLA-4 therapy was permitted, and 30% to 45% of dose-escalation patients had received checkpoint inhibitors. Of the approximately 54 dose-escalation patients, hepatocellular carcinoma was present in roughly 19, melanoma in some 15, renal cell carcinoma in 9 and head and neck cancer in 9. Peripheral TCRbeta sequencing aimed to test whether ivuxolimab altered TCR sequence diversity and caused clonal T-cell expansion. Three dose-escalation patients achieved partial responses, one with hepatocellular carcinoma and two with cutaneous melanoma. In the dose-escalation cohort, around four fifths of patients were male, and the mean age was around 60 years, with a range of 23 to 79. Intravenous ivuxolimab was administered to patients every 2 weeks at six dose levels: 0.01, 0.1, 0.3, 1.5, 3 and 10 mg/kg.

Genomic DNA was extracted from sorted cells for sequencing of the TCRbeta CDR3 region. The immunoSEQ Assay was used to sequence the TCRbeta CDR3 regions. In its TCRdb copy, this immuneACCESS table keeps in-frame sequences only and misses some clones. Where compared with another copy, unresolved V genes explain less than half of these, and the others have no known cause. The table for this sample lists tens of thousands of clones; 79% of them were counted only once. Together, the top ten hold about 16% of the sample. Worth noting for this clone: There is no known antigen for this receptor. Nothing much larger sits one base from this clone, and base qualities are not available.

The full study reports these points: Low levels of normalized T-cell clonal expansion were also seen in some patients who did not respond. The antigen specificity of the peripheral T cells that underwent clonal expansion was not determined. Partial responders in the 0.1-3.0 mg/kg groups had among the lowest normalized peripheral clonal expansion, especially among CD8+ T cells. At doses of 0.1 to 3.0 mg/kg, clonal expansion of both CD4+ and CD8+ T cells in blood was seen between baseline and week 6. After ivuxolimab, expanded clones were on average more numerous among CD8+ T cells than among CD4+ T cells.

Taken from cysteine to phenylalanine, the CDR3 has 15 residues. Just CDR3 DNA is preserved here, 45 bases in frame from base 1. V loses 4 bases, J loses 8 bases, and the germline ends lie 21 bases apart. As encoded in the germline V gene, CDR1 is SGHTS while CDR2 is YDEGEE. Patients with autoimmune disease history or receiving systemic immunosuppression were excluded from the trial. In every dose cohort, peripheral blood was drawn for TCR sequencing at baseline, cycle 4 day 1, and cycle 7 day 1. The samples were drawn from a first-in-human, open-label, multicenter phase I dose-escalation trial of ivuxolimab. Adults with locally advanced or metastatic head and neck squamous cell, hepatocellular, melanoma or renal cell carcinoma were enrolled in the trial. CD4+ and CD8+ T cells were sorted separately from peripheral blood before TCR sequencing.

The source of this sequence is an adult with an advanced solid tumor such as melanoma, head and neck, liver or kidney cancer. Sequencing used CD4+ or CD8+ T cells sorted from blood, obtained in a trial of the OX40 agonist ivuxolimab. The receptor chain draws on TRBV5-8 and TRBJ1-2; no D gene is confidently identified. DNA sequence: TGTGCCAGCAGCACCCGTGGGATCCCACCGGGGGGCTACACCTTC. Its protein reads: CASSTRGIPPGGYTF.